What follows describes a single T cell receptor beta chain. No much larger clone exists at a distance of one base, and base qualities are not known. The source of the sample is a study of human CD4 T cells and Enterobacteriaceae (dated by TCRdb to between 2020 and 2021). A note on the overall study: E. coli, K. pneumoniae, E. aerogenes, S. flexneri, S. sonnei, S. typhimurium and S. aureus were used as stimulating bacteria and were heat-inactivated after culture.

The germline V gene yields SGHNT for CDR1 and YENEEA for CDR2. Including the terminal cysteine and phenylalanine, the CDR3 comprises 15 residues. Just CDR3 DNA is preserved here, 45 bases in frame from base 1. Ends trimmed: V by 5 bases, J by 6 bases; bases unmatched to a gene: 8. Proliferating activated T cells were FACS-sorted as CFSE-low CD25+ ICOS+ cells after roughly 6-7 days. Sorted memory CD4+ T cells were CFSE-labeled and cultured at a 2:1 ratio with irradiated autologous monocytes pulsed with antigen. On a FACSAria III, memory CD4+ T cells were FACS-sorted to over 95% purity, defined as all CD4+ cells except CD45RA+CCR7+CD95- naive cells. Healthy donor blood was obtained from blood donation centers in Switzerland. Total CD4+ T cells and monocytes were enriched by positive selection with CD4 and CD14 magnetic microbeads. CD8+, CD14+, CD16+, CD56+, CD19+ and CD25-bright cells were excluded prior to sorting. The bacteria were heat-inactivated at 60 degrees C for roughly 2 hours and added at roughly 2 particles per monocyte, and M. tuberculosis lysate was used at approximately 3 ug/ml. TCR Vbeta genes were sequenced from CFSE-low memory CD4+ T cells that proliferated after primary stimulation with Enterobacteriaceae or control bacteria. Analysis of each bacteria-reactive repertoire was performed in two to four different donors across two independent experiments. Isolation of peripheral blood mononuclear cells from donor blood was performed with Ficoll-Paque Plus.

Overall study results and their limits: Clonotypes shared across Enterobacteriaceae cultures made up about 25-50% of unique rearrangements but about 60-93% of templates; sharing with control bacteria was rare. Enterobacteriaceae-reactive repertoires were polyclonal but contained fewer clonotypes than S. aureus- or M. tuberculosis-reactive repertoires, and they co-clustered together.

Survey-level sequencing, with a detection sensitivity of one cell in 40,000, was applied to the CFSE-low antigen-reactive cultures. The QIAamp DNA Micro Kit was used to extract genomic DNA from cell pellets, and spectrophotometry was used to check the quantity and purity of the genomic DNA. The immunoSEQ multiplex PCR assay was used to amplify the TCR Vbeta CDR3 regions. The Illumina HiSeq platform was used to sequence the amplicons. Each retrieved sequence was 87 nucleotides long and included the CDR3 region. In the authors' own workflow: A unique productive TCR Vbeta nucleotide sequence was defined as a clonotype and was quantified by productive template frequency from ImmunoSEQ Analyzer V3.0. Expanded clonotypes were defined by a threshold at the top 5th percentile of each frequency-ranked repertoire. Repertoire overlap was calculated as Chao-Jaccard using the R package fossil and displayed by nonmetric multidimensional scaling using the R package MASS. As stored in TCRdb, this immuneACCESS dataset retains in-frame rearrangements with V and J assigned. A fraction of the clones does not appear; measured against another copy, unresolved V genes explain less than half of the discrepancy, and the remainder lacks a known reason. That table gives V, J and clone size, and the DNA gave D and trimming. The sample yields hundreds of clones; 35% were counted once. The ten largest make up around a third of the sample.

The source material was bacteria-reactive CD4+ T cells grown in culture. What this sample's cell subset or site label stands for: CFSE-low proliferating memory CD4 T cells sorted after in vitro stimulation with a heat-inactivated bacterium or M. tuberculosis lysate. The sequence is built from TRBV11-3 and TRBJ2-2; 8 central bases correspond to TRBD1. The TCR sequence derives from a human donor in good health. The nucleotide sequence is TGTGCCAGCAGCCGAATTCGACAGGGGTCCGGGGAGCTGTTTTTT. It translates to CASSRIRQGSGELFF.